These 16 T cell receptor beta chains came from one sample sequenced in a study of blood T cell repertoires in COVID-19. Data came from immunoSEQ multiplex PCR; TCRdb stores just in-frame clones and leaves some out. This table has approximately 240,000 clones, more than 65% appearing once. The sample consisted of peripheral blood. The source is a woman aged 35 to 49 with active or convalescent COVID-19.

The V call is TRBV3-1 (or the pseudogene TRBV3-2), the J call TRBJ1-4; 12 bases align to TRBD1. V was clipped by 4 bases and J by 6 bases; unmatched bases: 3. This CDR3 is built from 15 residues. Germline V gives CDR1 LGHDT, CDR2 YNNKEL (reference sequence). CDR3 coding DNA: TGTGCCAGCAGCCCGGGGACAGGGGGCGATGAAAAACTGTTTTTT. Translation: CASSPGTGGDEKLFF.

CDR3 sequence: CASSLGAGGSYNEQFF. Written as DNA, the CDR3 is TGTGCCAGCAGCTTGGGAGCGGGGGGCTCCTACAATGAGCAGTTCTTC. This chain links TRBV5-4 with TRBJ2-1; 9 bases line up with TRBD2. The CDR3 is 16 amino acids. Germline trimming cut 0 bases from V and 0 bases from J; bases unmatched to any gene: 1. Germline CDR1 is SGHNT and CDR2 is YYREEE (reference sequence).

As DNA, the CDR3 is TGCGCCAGCAGCTTGGCCCGGGCGGGGGGCGTCACAGATACGCAGTATTTT. This translates into CASSLARAGGVTDTQYF. The chain carries TRBV5-1 and TRBJ2-3, with 8 bases matching TRBD2. The CDR3 is made up of 17 amino acids. Germline V gene lookup returns CDR1 SGHRS and CDR2 YFSETQ. J gave up 2 bases and V 0 bases, and 8 bases lay outside the gene matches.

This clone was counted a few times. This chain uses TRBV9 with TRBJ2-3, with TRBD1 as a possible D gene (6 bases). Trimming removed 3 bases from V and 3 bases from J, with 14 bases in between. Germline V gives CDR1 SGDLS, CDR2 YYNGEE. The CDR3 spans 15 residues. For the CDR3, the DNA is TGTGCCAGCAGCGACGGGCAGGGGTTGACAGATACGCAGTATTTT. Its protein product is CASSDGQGLTDTQYF.

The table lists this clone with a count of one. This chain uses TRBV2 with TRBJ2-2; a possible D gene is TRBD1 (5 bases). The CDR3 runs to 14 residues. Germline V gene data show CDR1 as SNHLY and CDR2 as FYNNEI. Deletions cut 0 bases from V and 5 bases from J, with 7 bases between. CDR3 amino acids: CASSEAGQTGELFF. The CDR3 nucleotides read TGTGCCAGCAGTGAAGCGGGGCAGACCGGGGAGCTGTTTTTT.

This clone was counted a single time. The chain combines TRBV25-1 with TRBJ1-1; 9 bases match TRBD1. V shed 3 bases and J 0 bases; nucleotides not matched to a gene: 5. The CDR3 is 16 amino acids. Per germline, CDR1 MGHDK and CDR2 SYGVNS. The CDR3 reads CASSDGQGWMNTEAFF. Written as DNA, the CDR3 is TGTGCCAGCAGTGACGGACAGGGGTGGATGAACACTGAAGCTTTCTTT.

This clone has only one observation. The CDR3 sequence: CASSARSRPGTGELFF. The DNA for the CDR3 is TGTGCCAGCAGTGCTCGGAGTCGCCCCGGAACCGGGGAGCTGTTTTTT. This chain uses TRBV6-1 with TRBJ2-2, with D unresolved. From germline, CDR1 is MNHNS and CDR2 SASEGT. Trimming removed 4 bases from V and 5 bases from J, with 17 bases in between. The CDR3 spans 16 residues.

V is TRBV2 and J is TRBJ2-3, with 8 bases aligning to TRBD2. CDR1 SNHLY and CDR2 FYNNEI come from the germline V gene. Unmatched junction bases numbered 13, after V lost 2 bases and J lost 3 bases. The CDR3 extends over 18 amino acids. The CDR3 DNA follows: TGTGCCAGCAGTGAAATGGGGAGAGATAAGCGGGGGACAGATACGCAGTATTTT. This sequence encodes CASSEMGRDKRGTDTQYF.

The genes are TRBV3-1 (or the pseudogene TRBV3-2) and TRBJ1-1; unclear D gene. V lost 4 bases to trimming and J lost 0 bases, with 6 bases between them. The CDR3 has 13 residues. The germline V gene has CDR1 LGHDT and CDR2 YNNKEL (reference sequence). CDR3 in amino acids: CASSLLMNTEAFF. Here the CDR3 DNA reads TGTGCCAGCAGCCTTTTAATGAACACTGAAGCTTTCTTT.

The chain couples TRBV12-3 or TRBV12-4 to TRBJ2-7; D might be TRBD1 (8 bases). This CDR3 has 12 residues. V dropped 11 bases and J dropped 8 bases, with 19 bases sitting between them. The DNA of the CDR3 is TGTGCCTCGAGACTACAGGGGGGGAAGCAGTACTTC. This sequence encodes CASRLQGGKQYF.

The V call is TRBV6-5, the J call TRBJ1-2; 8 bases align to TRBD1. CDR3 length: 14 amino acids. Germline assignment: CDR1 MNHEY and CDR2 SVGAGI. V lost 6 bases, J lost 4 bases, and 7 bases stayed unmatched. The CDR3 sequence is CASSTGGEVYGYTF. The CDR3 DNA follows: TGTGCCAGCAGCACAGGGGGAGAGGTCTATGGCTACACCTTC.

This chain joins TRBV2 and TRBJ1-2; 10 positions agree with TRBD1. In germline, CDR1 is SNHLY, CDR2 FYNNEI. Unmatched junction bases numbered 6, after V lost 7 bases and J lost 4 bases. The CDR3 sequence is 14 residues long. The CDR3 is CASNPTGGSYGYTF. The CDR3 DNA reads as TGTGCCAGCAACCCGACAGGGGGCAGCTATGGCTACACCTTC.

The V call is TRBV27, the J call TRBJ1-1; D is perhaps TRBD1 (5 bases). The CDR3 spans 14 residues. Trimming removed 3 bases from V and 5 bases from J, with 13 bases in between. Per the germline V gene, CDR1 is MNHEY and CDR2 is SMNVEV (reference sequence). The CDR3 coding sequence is TGTGCCAGCAGTTTTCCAGGGCGGGGGACTGAAGCTTTCTTT. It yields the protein CASSFPGRGTEAFF.

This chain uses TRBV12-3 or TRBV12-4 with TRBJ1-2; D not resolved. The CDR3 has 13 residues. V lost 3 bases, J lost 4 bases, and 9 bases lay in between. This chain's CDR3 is CASSLRLPYGYTF. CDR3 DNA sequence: TGTGCCAGCAGTTTGCGACTGCCCTATGGCTACACCTTC.

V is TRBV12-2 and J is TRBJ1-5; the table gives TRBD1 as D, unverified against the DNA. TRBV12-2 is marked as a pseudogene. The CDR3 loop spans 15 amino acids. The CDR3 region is CASRGQGFFYQPQHF. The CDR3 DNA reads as TGTGCAAGTCGCGGACAGGGGTTCTTCTATCAGCCCCAGCATTTT.

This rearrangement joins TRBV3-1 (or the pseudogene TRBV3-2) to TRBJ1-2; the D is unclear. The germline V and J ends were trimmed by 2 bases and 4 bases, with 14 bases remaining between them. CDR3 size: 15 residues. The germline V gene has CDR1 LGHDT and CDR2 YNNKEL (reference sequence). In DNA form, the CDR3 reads TGTGCCAGCAGCCAAAGCGATGGGTATCGCTATGGCTACACCTTC. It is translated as CASSQSDGYRYGYTF.